The clone carrying this T cell receptor (beta chain) was seen only once. As yet, its antigen is unknown. The data are from a study of cytomegalovirus exposure and HLA in healthy donors. Regarding the study as a whole: Reports indicate that TCR beta sequences accurately predicted the HLA-A and HLA-B alleles of most subjects. For presence/absence analyses, sequencing depth was assumed to be roughly uniform across donors.

PCR employed 60 Vbeta and 13 Jbeta primers. TCRdb keeps only in-frame clones here, not all; method: immunoSEQ multiplex PCR. The table has over 90,000 clones, roughly 74% seen once. Sequencing input: PBMCs. This receptor was identified in a female donor in good health and CMV-seropositive.

The CDR3 spells CASSMTGYSNQPQHF. The CDR3 DNA follows: TGTGCCAGCAGCATGACAGGGTATAGCAATCAGCCCCAGCATTTT. The V gene is TRBV11-2, the J gene TRBJ1-5; 7 bases match TRBD1. V was clipped by 5 bases and J by 0 bases; unmatched bases: 4. The CDR3 contains 15 residues. Germline values: CDR1 SGHAT, CDR2 FQNNGV.